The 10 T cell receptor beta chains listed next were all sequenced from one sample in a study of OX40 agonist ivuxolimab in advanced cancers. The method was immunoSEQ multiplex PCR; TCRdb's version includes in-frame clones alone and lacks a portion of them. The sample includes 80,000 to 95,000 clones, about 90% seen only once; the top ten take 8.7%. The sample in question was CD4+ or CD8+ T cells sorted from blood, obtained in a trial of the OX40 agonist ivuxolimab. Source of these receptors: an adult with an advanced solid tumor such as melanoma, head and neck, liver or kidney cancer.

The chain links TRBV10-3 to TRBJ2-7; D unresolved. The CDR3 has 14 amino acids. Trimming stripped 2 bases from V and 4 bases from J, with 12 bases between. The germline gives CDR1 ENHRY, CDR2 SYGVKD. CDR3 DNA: TGTGCCATCAGTGAGCCCCCGAGAATATACGAGCAGTACTTC. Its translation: CAISEPPRIYEQYF.

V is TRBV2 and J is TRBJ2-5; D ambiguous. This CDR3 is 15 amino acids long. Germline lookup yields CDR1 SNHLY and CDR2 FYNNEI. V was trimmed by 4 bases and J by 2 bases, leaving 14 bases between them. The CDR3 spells CASSASRGKQETQYF. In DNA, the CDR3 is TGTGCCAGCAGTGCCAGTCGTGGCAAACAAGAGACCCAGTACTTC.

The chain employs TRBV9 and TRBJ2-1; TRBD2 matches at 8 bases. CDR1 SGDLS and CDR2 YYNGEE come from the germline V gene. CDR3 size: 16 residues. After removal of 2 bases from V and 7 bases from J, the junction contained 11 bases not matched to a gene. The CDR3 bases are TGTGCCAGCAGCGTGAATCTTGCGGGAGGAAAAAATGAGCAGTTCTTC. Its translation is CASSVNLAGGKNEQFF.

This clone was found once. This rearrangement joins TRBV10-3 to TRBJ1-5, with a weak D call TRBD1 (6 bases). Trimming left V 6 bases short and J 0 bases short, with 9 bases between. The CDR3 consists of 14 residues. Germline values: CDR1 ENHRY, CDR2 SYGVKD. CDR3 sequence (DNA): TGTGCCATCAGGGGGGACACTAGCAATCAGCCCCAGCATTTT. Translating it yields CAIRGDTSNQPQHF.

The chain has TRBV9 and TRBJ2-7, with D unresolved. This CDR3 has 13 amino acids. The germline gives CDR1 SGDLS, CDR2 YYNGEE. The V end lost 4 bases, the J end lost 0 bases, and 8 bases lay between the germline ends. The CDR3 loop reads CASSRASSYEQYF. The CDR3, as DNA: TGTGCCAGCAGCAGGGCCAGCTCCTACGAGCAGTACTTC.

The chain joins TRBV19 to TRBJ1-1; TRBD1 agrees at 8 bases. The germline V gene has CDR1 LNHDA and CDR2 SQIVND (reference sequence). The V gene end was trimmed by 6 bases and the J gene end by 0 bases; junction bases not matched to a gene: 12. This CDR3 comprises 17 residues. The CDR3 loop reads CASSHLQDRVVNTEAFF. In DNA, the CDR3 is TGTGCCAGTAGCCATCTCCAGGACAGGGTTGTGAACACTGAAGCTTTCTTT.

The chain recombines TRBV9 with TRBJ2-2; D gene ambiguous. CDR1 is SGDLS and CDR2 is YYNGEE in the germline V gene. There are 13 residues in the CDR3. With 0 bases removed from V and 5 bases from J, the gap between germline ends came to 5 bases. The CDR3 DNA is TGTGCCAGCAGCGTAGAGGGTACCGGGGAGCTGTTTTTT. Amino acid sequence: CASSVEGTGELFF.

DNA for the CDR3: TGTGCCAGCGATCTCGTCAGGACAGAGAACACTGAAGCTTTCTTT. This translates into CASDLVRTENTEAFF. The chain links TRBV6-1 to TRBJ1-1; possible D gene TRBD1, 6 bases. V was clipped by 8 bases and J by 1 base, with 17 bases between them. Germline values: CDR1 MNHNS, CDR2 SASEGT. The CDR3 runs 15 residues.

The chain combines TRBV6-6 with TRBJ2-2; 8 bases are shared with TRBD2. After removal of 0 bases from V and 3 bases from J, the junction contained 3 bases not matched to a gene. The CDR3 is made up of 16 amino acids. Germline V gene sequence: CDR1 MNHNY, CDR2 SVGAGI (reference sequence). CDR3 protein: CASSYSPSGYTGELFF. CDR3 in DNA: TGTGCCAGCAGTTACTCGCCTAGCGGGTACACCGGGGAGCTGTTTTTT.

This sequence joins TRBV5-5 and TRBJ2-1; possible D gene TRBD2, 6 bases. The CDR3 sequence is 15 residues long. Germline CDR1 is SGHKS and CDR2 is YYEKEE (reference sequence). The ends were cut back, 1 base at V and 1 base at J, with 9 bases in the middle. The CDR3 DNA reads TGTGCCAGCAGCTTGTTGGGGGGATCCTACAATGAGCAGTTCTTC. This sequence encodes CASSLLGGSYNEQFF.